This is a list of T cell receptor beta chains from one sample in a study of OX40 agonist ivuxolimab in advanced cancers. Clones were read by immunoSEQ multiplex PCR, and TCRdb kept only the in-frame ones, dropping some. The data hold approximately 94,000 clones, with around 93% observed a single time. The specimen comprised CD4+ or CD8+ T cells sorted from blood, sampled in a trial of the OX40 agonist ivuxolimab. These receptor sequences come from an adult with an advanced solid tumor such as melanoma, head and neck, liver or kidney cancer. CDR3s include the opening cysteine and the closing phenylalanine or tryptophan. A D gene is named only where the DNA matches it firmly. Expanded clones get a size class; other rows say once, few or many, or leave the size out.

TRBV4-1,-,TRBD2,TRBJ2-7,CASSQPTSGRYEQYF,TGCGCCAGCAGCCAACCGACTAGCGGACGCTACGAGCAGTACTTC
TRBV7-3,-,-,TRBJ2-7,CASSVDGGTTYEQYF,TGTGCCAGCAGCGTTGACGGCGGGACGACCTACGAGCAGTACTTC
TRBV4-2,-,-,TRBJ2-7,CASSPAGAGGYEQYF,TGTGCCAGCAGCCCGGCCGGGGCAGGAGGGTACGAGCAGTACTTC
TRBV7-2,-,-,TRBJ1-2,CASSLGRNYGYTF,TGTGCCAGCAGCTTGGGACGGAACTATGGCTACACCTTC
TRBV19,-,TRBD2,TRBJ2-7,CASSRLAGVNEQYF,TGTGCCAGTAGTCGACTAGCGGGAGTGAATGAGCAGTACTTC
TRBV12-5,-,-,TRBJ2-1,CARMEMAADNEQFF,TGTGCTCGAATGGAGATGGCGGCAGACAATGAGCAGTTCTTC
TRBV28,-,-,TRBJ2-4,CASSSRGHVAKNIQYF,TGTGCCAGCAGTTCCCGTGGACACGTAGCCAAAAACATTCAGTACTTC
TRBV28,-,-,TRBJ2-1,CASSLVWDGEQFF,TGTGCCAGCAGTCTCGTGTGGGACGGCGAGCAGTTCTTC
TRBV7-2,-,-,TRBJ1-4,CASSTAALNEKLFF,TGTGCCAGCAGTACTGCGGCTCTAAATGAAAAACTGTTTTTT
TRBV28,-,-,TRBJ1-1,CASSLKHRAGTEAFF,TGTGCCAGCAGCCTTAAACACAGGGCTGGCACTGAAGCTTTCTTT
TRBV5-1,-,-,TRBJ2-1,CASSEALGVEQFF,TGCGCCAGCAGCGAAGCTCTCGGGGTTGAGCAGTTCTTC
TRBV28,-,TRBD2,TRBJ2-7,CASSTQGGRTYEQYF,TGTGCCAGCAGTACCCAGGGAGGGAGGACCTACGAGCAGTACTTC
TRBV2,once,-,TRBJ1-4,CASRGDNRALFF,TGTGCCAGCAGGGGGGACAATAGAGCTCTGTTTTTT
TRBV7-2,-,-,TRBJ2-5,CASSRSLYQETQYF,TGTGCCAGCAGCCGAAGTTTATATCAAGAGACCCAGTACTTC
TRBV18,-,TRBD2,TRBJ2-1,CASSPGTSDNEQFF,TGTGCCAGCTCACCAGGGACTAGCGACAATGAGCAGTTCTTC
TRBV19,-,-,TRBJ2-3,CASTDRPTDTQYF,TGTGCCAGTACTGACAGACCCACAGATACGCAGTATTTT
TRBV7-8,once,TRBD1,TRBJ1-1,CASSPEQGAEAFF,TGTGCCAGCAGCCCCGAACAGGGGGCTGAAGCTTTCTTT
TRBV23-1,-,-,TRBJ1-5,CASSQLGTSGDQPQHF,TGCGCCAGCAGTCAATTGGGGACCTCGGGGGATCAGCCCCAGCATTTT
TRBV11-2,-,TRBD2,TRBJ2-1,CASSLAPLAGNNEQFF,TGTGCCAGCAGCCTCGCCCCACTAGCGGGAAACAATGAGCAGTTCTTC
TRBV5-4,-,TRBD2,TRBJ2-7,CASSLYLTSGKEQYF,TGTGCCAGCAGCTTATACCTGACTAGCGGGAAAGAGCAGTACTTC
TRBV30,-,-,TRBJ2-7,CAWTRGSRSYEQYF,TGTGCCTGGACCAGGGGCTCCCGCTCCTACGAGCAGTACTTC
TRBV2,once,-,TRBJ2-5,CASSAGAYGRQETQYF,TGTGCCAGCTCAGCTGGGGCTTACGGTCGCCAAGAGACCCAGTACTTC
TRBV7-2,-,-,TRBJ2-7,CASSFLGGRNEQYF,TGTGCCAGCAGCTTTTTGGGGGGAAGGAACGAGCAGTACTTC
TRBV6-6,-,-,TRBJ1-1,CASSYPRKGARTEAFF,TGTGCCAGCAGTTACCCTCGGAAAGGGGCTCGGACTGAAGCTTTCTTT
TRBV19,once,TRBD1,TRBJ2-7,CASSKFRTGEEQYF,TGTGCCAGTAGTAAATTCCGGACAGGCGAAGAGCAGTACTTC
TRBV10-3,-,-,TRBJ1-2,CAISERGGDYGYTF,TGTGCCATCAGTGAACGGGGCGGAGACTATGGCTACACCTTC
TRBV6-6,once,TRBD1,TRBJ2-7,CASKLTGQGGEQYF,TGTGCCAGCAAATTGACTGGACAGGGGGGCGAGCAGTACTTC
TRBV2,-,-,TRBJ2-2,CASTRGSATGELFF,TGTGCCAGCACCCGGGGGTCGGCAACCGGGGAGCTGTTTTTT
TRBV28,-,TRBD1,TRBJ2-4,CASAPLRDRVDIQYF,TGTGCCAGCGCACCACTCCGGGACAGGGTGGACATTCAGTACTTC
TRBV28,-,-,TRBJ2-6,CASRGTGANVLTF,TGTGCCAGCAGGGGGACTGGGGCCAACGTCCTGACTTTC
TRBV19,-,-,TRBJ2-2,CASSISKSHTGELFF,TGTGCCAGTAGTATTTCCAAATCCCACACCGGGGAGCTGTTTTTT
TRBV18,once,-,TRBJ1-3,CASSPQDVSGNTIYF,TGTGCCAGCTCACCCCAAGATGTCTCTGGAAACACCATATATTTT
TRBV19,-,-,TRBJ1-5,CACRFVGSNQPQHF,TGTGCCTGCCGTTTTGTCGGTTCCAATCAGCCCCAGCATTTT
TRBV7-2,-,TRBD1,TRBJ2-5,CASSLGGQRETQYF,TGTGCCAGCAGCTTAGGGGGACAGCGAGAGACCCAGTACTTC
TRBV28,-,-,TRBJ2-4,CASSFVRGVTKNIQYF,TGTGCCAGCAGTTTTGTGAGGGGCGTTACCAAAAACATTCAGTACTTC
TRBV5-4,-,-,TRBJ1-3,CASSSGGVRSGNTIYF,TGTGCCAGCAGCTCAGGCGGGGTTCGGTCTGGAAACACCATATATTTT
TRBV9,-,-,TRBJ2-3,CASSQQLADTQYF,TGTGCCAGCAGTCAGCAACTAGCAGATACGCAGTATTTT
TRBV6-5,-,TRBD1,TRBJ1-1,CASSLTGTAPNEAFF,TGTGCCAGCAGTCTCACCGGGACAGCCCCGAATGAAGCTTTCTTT
TRBV7-8,-,-,TRBJ1-1,CASSSGLRMNTEAFF,TGTGCCAGCAGCTCTGGTCTCAGGATGAACACTGAAGCTTTCTTT
TRBV4-1,-,TRBD1,TRBJ2-7,CASSPTWTGGANDGYEQYF,TGCGCCAGCAGCCCTACTTGGACAGGGGGCGCCAATGACGGCTACGAGCAGTACTTC
TRBV21-1,-,-,TRBJ1-4,CASSKDGSTNEKLFF,TGTGCCAGCAGCAAGGACGGTTCAACTAATGAAAAACTGTTTTTT
TRBV12-5,-,TRBD1,TRBJ1-5,CASGSSGKEKWDSQPQHF,TGTGCTAGTGGTTCCTCAGGAAAGGAAAAGTGGGACAGTCAGCCCCAGCATTTT
TRBV5-1,-,-,TRBJ1-2,CASSLETDYGYTF,TGCGCCAGCAGCTTGGAGACCGACTATGGCTACACCTTC
TRBV5-6,-,-,TRBJ2-4,CASSLLGTQNIQYF,TGTGCCAGCAGCCTTCTCGGGACTCAAAACATTCAGTACTTC
TRBV7-9,-,TRBD2,TRBJ2-5,CASSPWLAGGLVQYF,TGTGCCAGCAGCCCCTGGCTAGCGGGAGGCCTGGTTCAGTACTTC
TRBV10-3,-,-,TRBJ2-7,CAISEGHTSYEQYF,TGTGCCATCAGTGAAGGTCACACCTCCTACGAGCAGTACTTC
TRBV5-6,-,-,TRBJ1-2,CASSLASGSAGYTF,TGTGCCAGCAGCTTGGCCTCAGGATCCGCTGGCTACACCTTC
TRBV2,-,TRBD2,TRBJ2-7,CASSAGTSVEQYF,TGTGCCAGCAGCGCCGGGACTAGCGTCGAGCAGTACTTC
TRBV7-9,-,-,TRBJ2-7,CASSPAWGFASEQYF,TGTGCCAGCAGCCCTGCCTGGGGATTTGCTTCCGAGCAGTACTTC
TRBV19,-,-,TRBJ1-3,CASSPTGISGNTIYF,TGTGCCAGTAGCCCCACAGGGATCTCTGGAAACACCATATATTTT
TRBV7-2,-,-,TRBJ2-3,CASSLAGADTQYF,TGTGCCAGCAGCTTAGCGGGAGCAGATACGCAGTATTTT
TRBV2,-,-,TRBJ2-7,CASSEYHEQYF,TGTGCCAGCAGTGAATATCACGAGCAGTACTTC